Described below is a single T cell receptor beta chain sequence and its context. As yet, its antigen is unknown. Treatment reported: 15 to 20 received Ad26.COV2.S at low or high dose, single or two shots; about 5 received placebo; per-sample allocation not given. The investigators took samples on day 63 after the first vaccine or placebo injection. V lost 5 bases, J lost 5 bases, and 5 bases stayed unmatched. The length of the CDR3 is 15 residues. Germline-derived CDR1 and CDR2 are LNHDA and SQIVND (reference sequence). The sample originates from a study of Ad26.COV2.S vaccination and SARS-CoV-2 variants. About the study: Intramuscularly, Ad26.COV2.S was given either once or twice, 56 days apart.

Using immunoSEQ multiplex PCR, the repertoire was profiled, and TCRdb retains in-frame clones only, with some absent. The sample includes approximately 480,000 clones, around 90% of them seen just once. Study observations and caveats: Recipients given vaccine exceeded placebo recipients in spike-specific TCR breadth.

The input for sequencing was peripheral blood, taken in a trial of Ad26.COV2.S vaccine versus placebo. The sequence was obtained from a person aged 18 to 59 who received the Ad26.COV2.S COVID-19 vaccine or a placebo. J is TRBJ2-7 and V is TRBV19; 14 nucleotides agree with TRBD2. CDR3 coding DNA: TGTGCCAGTAGTCTGGGACTAGCGGGAGCGAACGAGCAGTACTTC. Protein: CASSLGLAGANEQYF.